This T cell receptor (beta chain) was documented in a study of molecular identifiers for immune sequencing clone quantification. Study context: In replicates, the authors split RNA from roughly 20,000 or 100,000 naive CD8 cells five ways and sequenced four.

Study results and limitations: Same-barcode identical TCR molecules could make highly expanded clones look smaller than they are.

This clonotype has more than one count but fewer than ten. Its antigen remains unidentified. The naive CD8 libraries originated from between about 18,000 and 1,000,000 sorted cells and drew on 10%, 30% or 50% RNA. TCRdb re-called the PCR reads through MiXCR, storing one row per CDR3 protein. This sample has around 470,000 distinct CDR3 sequences; about a fifth occur once, and the top ten carry roughly 0.81%. Source material: naive CD8+ T cells from blood, with Jurkat cell RNA spiked in. The subset denotes: FACS-sorted CD8+CD4-CCR7+CD45RA+ naive T cells. This receptor was obtained from a human donor in good health. Some libraries in this study had Jurkat cell RNA spiked in.

DNA of the CDR3: TGCGCCAGCAGCCAAGATGCGGCAGGGAAGGATCAGCCCCAGCATTTT. Translated: CASSQDAAGKDQPQHF. The V call is TRBV4-3, the J call TRBJ1-5; a weak D match, TRBD1 (5 bases). Germline CDR1 LGHNA, CDR2 YSLEER. V was pared by 0 bases and J by 5 bases, with 14 bases between. The CDR3 loop spans 16 amino acids.